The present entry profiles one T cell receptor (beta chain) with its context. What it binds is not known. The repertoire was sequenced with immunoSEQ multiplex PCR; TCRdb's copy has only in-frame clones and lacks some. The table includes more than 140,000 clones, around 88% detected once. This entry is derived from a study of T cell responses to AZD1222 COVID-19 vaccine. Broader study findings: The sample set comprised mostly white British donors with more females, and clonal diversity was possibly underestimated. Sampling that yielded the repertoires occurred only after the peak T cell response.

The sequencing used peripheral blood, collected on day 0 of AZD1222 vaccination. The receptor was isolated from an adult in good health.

The DNA of the CDR3 is TGTGCCAGCAGTTTAGTAGGGGCTAACACCGGGGAGCTGTTTTTT. Protein sequence: CASSLVGANTGELFF. The chain links TRBV27 to TRBJ2-2; D perhaps matches TRBD1 (5 bases). CDR1 MNHEY and CDR2 SMNVEV come from the germline V gene (reference sequence). V was shortened by 2 bases and J by 2 bases, with 9 bases between the two germline ends. This CDR3 is 15 amino acids long.